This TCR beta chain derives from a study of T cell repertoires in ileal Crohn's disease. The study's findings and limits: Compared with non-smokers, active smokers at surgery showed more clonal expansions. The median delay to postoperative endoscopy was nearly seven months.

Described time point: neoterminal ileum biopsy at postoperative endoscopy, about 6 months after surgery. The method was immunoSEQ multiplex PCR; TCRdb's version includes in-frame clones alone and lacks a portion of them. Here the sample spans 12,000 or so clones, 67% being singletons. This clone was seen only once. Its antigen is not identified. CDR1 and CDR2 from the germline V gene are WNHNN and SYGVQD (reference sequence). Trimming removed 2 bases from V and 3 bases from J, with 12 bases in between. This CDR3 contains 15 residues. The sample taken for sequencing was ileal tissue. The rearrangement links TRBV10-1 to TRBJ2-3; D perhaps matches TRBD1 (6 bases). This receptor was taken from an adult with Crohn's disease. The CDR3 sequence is CASSENPTGTDTQYF. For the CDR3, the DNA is TGCGCCAGCAGTGAGAATCCAACAGGGACAGATACGCAGTATTTT.